These 8 T cell receptor beta chains were all obtained from the same sample, sequenced in a study of blood T cell repertoires in COVID-19. Clones were sequenced by immunoSEQ multiplex PCR, and TCRdb holds only the in-frame ones, with some missing. The table includes approximately 350,000 clones, around four fifths detected once. The sequenced material came from PBMCs or T cells enriched from blood (not recorded which). The receptor source for this set is a woman aged 45-65 years who had recovered from COVID-19.

In its sample, this clone was seen many times. The chain has TRBV27 and TRBJ1-5; perhaps TRBD1 as D (5 bases). The CDR3 sequence is 19 residues long. Germline loops: CDR1 MNHEY, CDR2 SMNVEV (reference sequence). V was cut by 3 bases and J by 8 bases, with 29 bases left in between. DNA of the CDR3: TGTGCCAGCAGTTTCGTTGGTTGGGCGGGACGTCCCCCCGGGGAGCCCCAGCATTTT. It is translated as CASSFVGWAGRPPGEPQHF.

This chain links TRBV7-9 with TRBJ2-5; 13 bases line up with TRBD2. Germline CDR1 reads SEHNR; CDR2 reads FQNEAQ (reference sequence). The CDR3 sequence is 15 residues long. V trimming: 2 bases; J trimming: 4 bases; junction bases outside the gene matches: 1. This CDR3 is CASSLRLAGGETQYF. For the CDR3, the DNA is TGTGCCAGCAGCTTACGACTAGCGGGAGGAGAGACCCAGTACTTC. Full variable domain (outside the CDR3, taken from reference TRBV7-9 and TRBJ2-5): DTGVSQNPRHKITKRGQNVTFRCDPISEHNRLYWYRQTLGQGPEFLTYFQNEAQLEKSRLLSDRFSAERPKGSFSTLEIQRTEQGDSAMYLCASSLRLAGGETQYFGPGTRLLVL.

V is TRBV6-4 and J is TRBJ1-3; D is possibly TRBD1 (6 bases). V lost 4 bases and J 0 bases, leaving 10 bases between the germline ends. Germline V CDR1 and CDR2: MRHNA, SNTAGT. CDR3 length: 15 residues. CDR3: CASSADSSSGNTIYF. Here the CDR3 DNA reads TGTGCCAGCAGTGCGGACAGCAGCTCTGGAAACACCATATATTTT.

The gene calls are TRBV10-2 and TRBJ1-4, with TRBD1 identical over 9 bases. The CDR3 spans 15 residues. V lost 4 bases to trimming and J lost 0 bases; unmatched junction nucleotides: 0. Germline V lookup: CDR1 WSHSY, CDR2 SAAADI. The CDR3 is CASSGTGATNEKLFF. The CDR3 DNA reads TGCGCCAGCAGTGGGACAGGGGCAACTAATGAAAAACTGTTTTTT.

The genes are TRBV5-1 and TRBJ1-2, with D hard to call. This CDR3 comprises 15 residues. The V gene lost 4 bases and the J gene lost 2 bases, with 15 bases spanning the gap. The germline V gene has CDR1 SGHRS and CDR2 YFSETQ. The CDR3 bases are TGCGCCAGCAGCCCGGAGCCAGTGAAGAACTATGGCTACACCTTC. Translating gives CASSPEPVKNYGYTF.

This rearrangement joins TRBV5-1 to TRBJ2-7; 8 nucleotides align to TRBD2. Germline V lookup: CDR1 SGHRS, CDR2 YFSETQ. The CDR3 spans 17 residues. J lost 2 bases, V lost 1 base, and 11 bases had no gene match. CDR3 region: CASSLKVTSGLAYEQYF. The CDR3 DNA reads TGCGCCAGCAGCTTGAAAGTAACTAGCGGCCTTGCCTACGAGCAGTACTTC.

The chain carries TRBV5-4 and TRBJ2-3; 9 nucleotides agree with TRBD2. With 4 bases clipped from V and 4 bases from J, the junction kept 10 bases outside the gene matches. CDR3 length equals 16 residues. CDR1 is SGHNT, CDR2 YYREEE, per germline (reference sequence). The CDR3 nucleotides are TGTGCCAGCAGCCCCGGGACTAGCTCCTTCGCAGATACGCAGTATTTT. Amino acids: CASSPGTSSFADTQYF.

This chain joins TRBV7-2 and TRBJ1-2; D remains unclear. V was clipped by 5 bases and J by 3 bases, with 19 bases between them. CDR3 length equals 16 residues. Germline loops: CDR1 SGHTA, CDR2 FQGNSA. CDR3 region: CASSPGGLSRDYGYTF. DNA of the CDR3: TGTGCCAGCAGCCCCGGAGGACTCTCTCGAGACTATGGCTACACCTTC.